These 9 T cell receptor beta chains came from one sample sequenced in a study of CD8 T cells in Susac syndrome. Roughly 0.45 to 1 ug RNA was reverse transcribed with random hexamers. TCRdb processed the immunoSEQ multiplex PCR reads anew with MiXCR; each CDR3 protein has one entry. The sample carries approximately 150,000 distinct CDR3 sequences, about 93% recorded once. Material for sequencing was CD4+ T cells from PBMCs. The receptors come from a human donor with multiple sclerosis.

This chain joins TRBV27 and TRBJ2-3; perhaps TRBD2 as D (5 bases). The CDR3 is made up of 14 amino acids. Trimming removed 2 bases from V and 7 bases from J, with 13 bases in between. Germline loops: CDR1 MNHEY, CDR2 SMNVEV (reference sequence). CDR3 in amino acids: CASSLRLGSYTQYF. The DNA of the CDR3 is TGTGCCAGCAGTTTAAGGTTGGGGAGCTATACGCAGTATTTT.

The chain links TRBV11-3 to TRBJ2-7; D call uncertain. CDR1 is SGHNT, CDR2 YENEEA, per germline. The CDR3 runs 13 residues. With 2 bases removed from V and 5 bases from J, the gap between germline ends came to 10 bases. The CDR3 bases are TGTGCCAGCAGCTTAAGCCCTTGGGACGAGCAGTACTTC. It translates to CASSLSPWDEQYF.

The gene calls are TRBV18 and TRBJ1-1, with TRBD1 identical over 8 bases. Germline V gene sequence: CDR1 KGHSH, CDR2 LQKENI. CDR3 length equals 13 residues. J lost 12 bases, V lost 1 base, and 7 bases had no gene match. CDR3 in amino acids: CASSPQDGTGTFF. As DNA, the CDR3 is TGTGCCAGCTCACCACAAGACGGGACAGGTACTTTCTTT.

The chain joins TRBV9 to TRBJ2-7, with D tentatively TRBD1 or TRBD2 (5 bases each). V was clipped by 1 base and J by 2 bases, with 10 bases between them. The CDR3 totals 14 residues. Germline V gene lookup returns CDR1 SGDLS and CDR2 YYNGEE. The CDR3: CASSVRDGAYEQYF. As DNA, the CDR3 is TGTGCCAGCAGCGTACGGGACGGAGCCTACGAGCAGTACTTC.

The chain has TRBV6-5 and TRBJ1-2, with a weak D call TRBD1 (6 bases). Between the trimmed V and J ends, which lost 4 bases and 4 bases, there was a span of 19 bases. Germline CDR1 and CDR2: MNHEY and SVGAGI. The CDR3 is 16 residues long. The CDR3 sequence: CASSFSRDTSGYGYTF. CDR3 bases: TGTGCCAGCAGTTTTTCCCGGGACACCTCGGGCTATGGCTACACCTTC.

This chain joins TRBV2 and TRBJ2-7, with TRBD1 as a possible D gene (6 bases). The germline V gene has CDR1 SNHLY and CDR2 FYNNEI. The V and J ends lost 7 bases and 0 bases respectively, with 10 bases between them. There are 13 residues in the CDR3. The CDR3 DNA sequence: TGTGCCAGCATCCGGGACACCTCCTACGAGCAGTACTTC. Translating it yields CASIRDTSYEQYF.

This chain joins TRBV5-6 and TRBJ2-2; no definite D call. From germline, CDR1 is SGHDT and CDR2 YYEEEE. The CDR3 extends over 11 amino acids. V gave up 6 bases and J gave up 7 bases, with 7 bases separating them. As DNA, the CDR3 is TGTGCCAGCACCCTCAACGGGGAGCTGTTTTTT. It codes for CASTLNGELFF.

This clonotype has only one observation. The V gene is TRBV7-2, the J gene TRBJ2-5; D possibly corresponds to TRBD1 (5 bases). The germline V gene has CDR1 SGHTA and CDR2 FQGNSA. The CDR3 extends over 13 amino acids. Deletions cut 1 base from V and 9 bases from J, with 12 bases between. The CDR3 DNA sequence: TGTGCCAGCAGCTTAGGGGGCTCCGGAGCCCAGTACTTC. Translation gives CASSLGGSGAQYF.

The rearrangement uses TRBV12-3 or TRBV12-4 and TRBJ1-2; D remains unclear. V lost 4 bases and J 4 bases, leaving 13 bases between the germline ends. The CDR3 extends over 14 amino acids. The CDR3 is CASSSASPFYGYTF. In DNA form, the CDR3 reads TGTGCCAGCAGTTCGGCCAGCCCCTTCTATGGCTACACCTTC.